This record concerns one TCR beta chain sequence. These data originate in a study of blood T cells in healthy people across ages. This CDR3 has 15 residues. V gave up 4 bases and J gave up 10 bases, with 17 bases separating them. Per the germline V gene, CDR1 is MNHEY and CDR2 is SMNVEV (reference sequence). Then a second PCR, running about 7 to 11 cycles, was carried out with a sample-barcoded 5' primer and a J-beta primer mix. TCRdb used MiXCR to reprocess the 5' RACE reads, holding one entry per CDR3 protein. The sample lists nearly 800,000 distinct CDR3 sequences, more than 20% occurring once. These same data were also listed under a study on T cells of mothers and their children.

This rearrangement joins TRBV27 to TRBJ1-6; D may be TRBD1 (5 bases). The receptor was isolated from a boy aged 5-17 years in good health. Sequencing was performed on blood. CDR3 residues: CASSWGNRLGSPLHF. Written as DNA, the CDR3 is TGTGCCAGCAGTTGGGGGAACAGGCTTGGGTCACCCCTCCACTTT.